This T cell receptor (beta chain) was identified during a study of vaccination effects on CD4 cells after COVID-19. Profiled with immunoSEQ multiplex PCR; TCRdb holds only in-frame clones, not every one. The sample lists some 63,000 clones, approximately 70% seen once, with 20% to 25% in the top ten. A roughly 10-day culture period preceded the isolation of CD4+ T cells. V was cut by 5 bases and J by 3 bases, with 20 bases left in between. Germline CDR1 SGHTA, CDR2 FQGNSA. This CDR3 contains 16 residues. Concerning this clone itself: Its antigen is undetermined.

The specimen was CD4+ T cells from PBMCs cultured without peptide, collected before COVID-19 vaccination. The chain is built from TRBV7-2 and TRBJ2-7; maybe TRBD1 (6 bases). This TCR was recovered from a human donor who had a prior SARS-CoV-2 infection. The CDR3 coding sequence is TGTGCCAGCAGCCCAGACGCAGTCAGGGGAAACTACGAGCAGTACTTC. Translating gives CASSPDAVRGNYEQYF.